The T cell receptor (beta chain) under discussion was sequenced for a study of OX40 agonist ivuxolimab in advanced cancers. With respect to this clone: Its antigen is still unknown.

TCRdb's copy holds only in-frame clones and misses some; the assay was immunoSEQ multiplex PCR. The repertoire consists of roughly 38,000 clones, with roughly 69% occurring once and the leading ten covering approximately 18%. Points from the study as a whole: Averaging showed that CD8+ T cells had more expanded clones than CD4+ did. Antigen specificity of clonally expanded peripheral T cells was not established. At 0.1 to 3.0 mg/kg, clonal expansion of CD4+ and CD8+ blood T cells had occurred by week 6.

The CDR3 is made up of 12 amino acids. Per germline, CDR1 SGHVS and CDR2 FNYEAQ. Trimming shortened V by 5 bases and J by 8 bases, and 12 bases separated the two germline ends. Sequenced material: CD4+ or CD8+ T cells sorted from blood, taken in a trial of the OX40 agonist ivuxolimab. The genes are TRBV7-6 and TRBJ1-1; a possible D gene is TRBD1 (6 bases). The TCR sequence derives from an adult with an advanced solid tumor such as melanoma, head and neck, liver or kidney cancer. The CDR3 loop reads CASSHSTGEAFF. In DNA form, the CDR3 reads TGTGCCAGCAGCCATTCCACAGGGGAAGCTTTCTTT.